This TCR beta chain stems from a study of memory CD4+ T cells and cytomegalovirus serostatus. Across the whole study: Of the healthy Belgian adults, 9 or 10 were CMV seropositive and 20 to 30 seronegative.

Under the authors' procedure: After removing out-of-frame reads, around 2,100,000 distinct TCRbeta sequences remained. TCRdb's table, derived via immunoSEQ multiplex PCR, lists solely in-frame clones and lacks some. V, J and clone size reflect that table, while D and trimming were determined from the DNA. The data show about 48,000 clones, around 80% seen once. Study findings and constraints: Median bootstrapped AUC for CMV status was roughly 0.95 originally, approximately 0.9 US-trained.

The sort gate was single viable CD3+CD4+CD8-CD45RO+ cells for memory CD4+ T cells. Note on this clone: Its antigen is not known.

Germline assignment: CDR1 SGDLS and CDR2 YYNGEE. The V segment lost 0 bases and the J segment 7 bases; nucleotides outside the gene matches: 5. The CDR3 is 15 amino acids. This chain connects TRBV9 to TRBJ2-3; the match to TRBD2 covers 10 bases. The receptor was isolated from an adult in good health and CMV-seronegative. Sequenced sample: memory CD4+ T cells from blood. Written as DNA, the CDR3 is TGTGCCAGCAGCGTAGATGGTAGCGGGGGGTATACGCAGTATTTT. It translates to CASSVDGSGGYTQYF.